The 22 T cell receptor beta chains in this list originate from one sample, sequenced in a study of T cells after yellow fever vaccination. TCRdb recomputed calls from the 5' RACE reads with MiXCR, one row per CDR3 protein. This sample yields about 69,000 distinct CDR3 sequences, of which approximately 5.9% are seen a single time; more than 2% belongs to the top ten. The sample consisted of CD4+ T cells sorted from PBMCs, taken more than 13 days after the first yellow fever vaccination. Receptors originate from a man aged 18 to 30 who received the YFV17D yellow fever vaccine.

Worth noting for this clonotype: A clone one base away is much larger, so this may be a read error. As DNA, the CDR3 is TGCGCCAGCAGCCCCACGGGGTTACCCACAGATACGCAGTATTTT. Protein product: CASSPTGLPTDTQYF. This rearrangement joins TRBV5-1 to TRBJ2-3, with D possibly being TRBD2 (5 bases). The germline gives CDR1 SGHRS, CDR2 YFSETQ. The length of the CDR3 is 15 residues. Trimming took off 4 bases at V and 2 bases at J, with 14 bases between the two ends.

This clonotype was counted many times. The rearrangement links TRBV4-2 to TRBJ2-3; possibly TRBD1 for D (6 bases). The germline V and J ends were trimmed by 1 base and 2 bases, with 13 bases remaining between them. The CDR3 length is 16 residues. Germline V gene lookup returns CDR1 LGHNA and CDR2 YNFKEQ. The CDR3 is CASSQGGRGFTDTQYF. CDR3 nucleotides: TGTGCCAGCAGCCAAGGAGGCAGGGGCTTCACAGATACGCAGTATTTT.

This clonotype was found many times. J is TRBJ1-2 and V is TRBV5-1; the match to TRBD1 covers 9 bases. CDR1 is SGHRS, CDR2 YFSETQ, per germline. Trimming took 1 base from V and 2 from J; bases not matched to a gene: 6. The CDR3 loop spans 16 amino acids. CDR3 region: CASSLWGTGQNYGYTF. The DNA of the CDR3 is TGCGCCAGCAGCTTGTGGGGGACAGGGCAGAACTATGGCTACACCTTC.

This clonotype is medium-sized in the sample. This chain connects TRBV7-9 to TRBJ2-3; D could derive from TRBD1 or TRBD2 (5 bases each). The V end lost 5 bases, the J end lost 5 bases, and 17 bases lay between the germline ends. The CDR3 is 15 residues long. CDR1 is SEHNR and CDR2 is FQNEAQ in the germline V gene (reference sequence). The CDR3 DNA reads as TGTGCCAGCAGCCCGTACGGGGCCTACGTAGATACGCAGTATTTT. Its protein product is CASSPYGAYVDTQYF.

This clonotype was detected many times. CDR3 amino acids: CASIETGLAGDIQFF. The CDR3 DNA reads TGTGCCAGTATCGAAACGGGACTAGCGGGGGACATACAGTTCTTC. V and J are TRBV19 and TRBJ2-1; TRBD2 matches at 14 bases. The CDR3 totals 15 residues. Germline CDR1 reads LNHDA; CDR2 reads SQIVND (reference sequence). J was trimmed by 13 bases and V by 7 bases; bases with no gene match: 12.

The table lists this clonotype with many counts. This chain connects TRBV29-1 to TRBJ2-1; D gene unclear. Germline CDR1 SQVTM, CDR2 ANQGSEA. The ends were cut back, 4 bases at V and 8 bases at J, with 3 bases in the middle. The length of the CDR3 is 9 residues. The DNA for the CDR3 is TGCAGCGTTGCCGATGAGCAGTTCTTC. Protein product: CSVADEQFF.

This clonotype was recorded at least ten times. The V and J genes are TRBV5-1 and TRBJ2-7; tentatively, D is TRBD1 (5 bases). Germline V gives CDR1 SGHRS, CDR2 YFSETQ. The CDR3 contains 13 residues. V was cut by 0 bases and J by 1 base, with 5 bases left in between. The CDR3 nucleotides read TGCGCCAGCAGCTTGGAGGGGTCCTACGAGCAGTACTTC. It encodes CASSLEGSYEQYF.

This clonotype was seen repeatedly, ten times or more. The V and J genes are TRBV4-1 and TRBJ1-1; TRBD1 matches 8 bases. The CDR3 extends over 14 amino acids. CDR1 and CDR2 from the germline V gene are MGHRA and YSYEKL. V shed 1 base and J 6 bases; nucleotides not matched to a gene: 4. The DNA for the CDR3 is TGCGCCAGCAGCCAAGTCCCAGGGGGCCCTGAAGCTTTCTTT. Residues: CASSQVPGGPEAFF.

Ten or more counts support this clonotype. The chain recombines TRBV15 with TRBJ2-5; TRBD1 matches 7 bases. Germline V lookup: CDR1 LNHNV, CDR2 YYDKDF (reference sequence). J gave up 5 bases and V 2 bases, and 11 bases lay outside the gene matches. This CDR3 is 16 amino acids long. In nucleotides, the CDR3 is TGTGCCACCAGCAGAAGAGACAGGGTAATTCGGGAGACCCAGTACTTC. Its protein product is CATSRRDRVIRETQYF. Filled out from reference TRBV15 and TRBJ2-5, the complete variable domain reads DAMVIQNPRYQVTQFGKPVTLSCSQTLNHNVMYWYQQKSSQAPKLLFHYYDKDFNNEADTPDNFQSRRPNTSFCFLDIRSPGLGDTAMYLCATSRRDRVIRETQYFGPGTRLLVL.

This clonotype has a count of ten or more. V is TRBV7-2 and J is TRBJ1-4; 8 bases align to TRBD1. The J segment lost 5 bases and the V segment lost 3 bases, leaving 5 bases of the junction unmatched. In germline, CDR1 is SGHTA, CDR2 FQGNSA. The CDR3 totals 15 residues. CDR3 in amino acids: CASSFDRGSNEKLFF. The CDR3 region has the DNA TGTGCCAGCAGCTTTGACAGGGGAAGCAATGAAAAACTGTTTTTT.

This clonotype was seen many times. The chain employs TRBV5-1 and TRBJ1-2, with 10 bases identical to TRBD1. Trimming cost V 4 bases and J 4 bases; bases outside gene matches: 7. The germline CDR1 and CDR2 sequences are SGHRS and YFSETQ. The length of the CDR3 is 15 residues. The CDR3 reads CASSLGTGDTYGYTF. The CDR3 nucleotides are TGCGCCAGCAGCCTCGGGACAGGGGATACCTATGGCTACACCTTC.

This clonotype was picked up many times. The chain couples TRBV4-3 to TRBJ2-1; tentatively, D is TRBD1 (5 bases). The CDR3 is 17 amino acids. Trimming left V 0 bases short and J 4 bases short, with 16 bases between. Germline CDR1 reads LGHNA; CDR2 reads YSLEER. The CDR3 bases are TGCGCCAGCAGCCAAGAAACCCGGCAGGGTGGTTACAATGAGCAGTTCTTC. Its translation: CASSQETRQGGYNEQFF.

As for this clonotype: This clone may be a read error of a much larger clone one base away. The rearrangement joins TRBV12-3 or TRBV12-4 to TRBJ1-2; a weak D match, TRBD1 (6 bases). This CDR3 region has 13 residues. The chain's CDR3 is CGSSLNPQGGYTF. Written as DNA, the CDR3 is TGTGGCAGCAGTTTAAACCCACAGGGTGGCTACACCTTC.

The genes are TRBV27 and TRBJ1-1; no definite D call. Germline CDR1 reads MNHEY; CDR2 reads SMNVEV (reference sequence). Trimming left V 4 bases short and J 1 base short, with 7 bases between. This CDR3 region has 13 residues. The CDR3 region is CASSYLGNTEAFF. In DNA, the CDR3 is TGTGCCAGCAGTTACCTGGGGAACACTGAAGCTTTCTTT.

This clonotype was seen many times. The chain links TRBV7-8 to TRBJ1-2; D is possibly TRBD1 (6 bases). Germline-derived CDR1 and CDR2 are SGHVS and FQNEAQ. V lost 5 bases to trimming and J lost 8 bases, with 12 bases between them. CDR3 length: 12 residues. The CDR3 region has the DNA TGTGCCAGCAGCGCAGGGGAGGGCGGCTACACCTTC. Translated, it gives CASSAGEGGYTF.

The V gene is TRBV20-1, the J gene TRBJ2-7; D unresolved. The germline V gene encodes CDR1 DFQATT and CDR2 SNEGSKA (reference sequence). The V gene lost 3 bases and the J gene lost 4 bases, with 13 bases spanning the gap. The CDR3 is made up of 13 amino acids. The DNA for the CDR3 is TGCAGTGCTAGCCCACCCAACCGTTACGAGCAGTACTTC. Protein: CSASPPNRYEQYF.

This clonotype was observed a handful of times. The V gene is TRBV28, the J gene TRBJ2-1; D possibly uses TRBD1 or TRBD2 (5 bases each). Germline lookup yields CDR1 MDHEN and CDR2 SYDVKM. With 3 bases removed from V and 0 bases from J, the gap between germline ends came to 9 bases. This CDR3 comprises 15 residues. The CDR3 protein is CASSFRDGSYNEQFF. CDR3 DNA: TGTGCCAGCAGTTTCCGGGACGGCTCCTACAATGAGCAGTTCTTC.

This clonotype was found many times. The J gene is TRBJ1-2, the V gene TRBV4-2; unclear D gene. Germline V lookup: CDR1 LGHNA, CDR2 YNFKEQ. CDR3 length equals 13 residues. V lost 4 bases and J lost 8, with 14 bases in between. The CDR3 DNA follows: TGTGCCAGCAGCCCTGCTACGGTTCAAGGCTACACCTTC. Translated: CASSPATVQGYTF.

Ten or more counts support this clonotype. The chain is built from TRBV9 and TRBJ1-2, with TRBD1 identical over 7 bases. Germline values: CDR1 SGDLS, CDR2 YYNGEE. This CDR3 spans 16 amino acids. Unmatched junction bases numbered 13, after V lost 0 bases and J lost 8 bases. CDR3 bases: TGTGCCAGCAGCGTAGCTTCGAGAGGGGGCCCTTCAGGCTACACCTTC. It yields the protein CASSVASRGGPSGYTF. Combining the CDR3 with reference TRBV9 and TRBJ1-2 gives the whole variable domain DSGVTQTPKHLITATGQRVTLRCSPRSGDLSVYWYQQSLDQGLQFLIQYYNGEERAKGNILERFSAQQFPDLHSELNLSSLELGDSALYFCASSVASRGGPSGYTFGSGTRLTVV.

Many counts were recorded for this clonotype. This chain joins TRBV5-1 and TRBJ2-2, with D unclear. The V end was cut by 5 bases, the J end by 8 bases, with 10 bases between. Germline loops: CDR1 SGHRS, CDR2 YFSETQ. The CDR3 covers 12 residues. This CDR3 reads CASSLQSGELFF. CDR3 sequence (DNA): TGCGCCAGCAGTCTACAATCGGGGGAGCTGTTTTTT.

This clonotype was seen at least ten times. CDR3 in amino acids: CASSRQSYNEQFF. CDR3 coding DNA: TGTGCCAGCAGCCGACAGAGCTACAATGAGCAGTTCTTC. The V gene is TRBV6-5, the J gene TRBJ2-1, with D perhaps matching TRBD1 (5 bases). Trimming left V 6 bases short and J 3 bases short, with 9 bases between. The CDR3 has 13 residues. Germline loops: CDR1 MNHEY, CDR2 SVGAGI.

This clonotype has ten or more counts. This sequence joins TRBV7-3 and TRBJ1-1; D ambiguous. The CDR3 totals 16 residues. CDR1 SGHTA and CDR2 FQGTGA come from the germline V gene. V was pared by 2 bases and J by 5 bases, with 18 bases between. The CDR3 spells CASSLGRKAPGTEAFF. CDR3 DNA sequence: TGTGCCAGCAGCTTAGGGAGAAAAGCTCCTGGAACTGAAGCTTTCTTT.